What follows are 21 T cell receptor beta chains derived from one specimen sequenced in a study of T cells in Graves' hyperthyroidism and ophthalmopathy. Amplified TCR beta CDR3 regions derived from RNA transcripts. An initial round of RT-PCR targeting the TCR CDR3 relied on the HTBI primer set. Each CDR3 protein is one row after TCRdb ran MiXCR on the multiplex PCR reads. The sample holds hundreds of thousands of distinct CDR3 sequences, roughly 50% seen once. The sample was peripheral blood or thyroid tissue (not recorded which). These receptors were collected from a woman aged 18-35 years with Graves' hyperthyroidism.

This clonotype has a handful of counts. The CDR3 DNA is TGTGCCAGCTCAGGGGCCCTTGCATCACCCCTCCACTTT. Protein sequence: CASSGALASPLHF. The chain links TRBV6-5 to TRBJ1-6; tentative D call: TRBD1 (6 bases). V dropped 8 bases and J dropped 10 bases, with 15 bases sitting between them. From germline, CDR1 is MNHEY and CDR2 SVGAGI. The CDR3 is 13 residues long.

V is TRBV4-1 and J is TRBJ1-5, with a weak D call TRBD1 (6 bases). Deletions cut 5 bases from V and 6 bases from J, with 14 bases between. Looked up from germline, CDR1 is MGHRA and CDR2 is YSYEKL. There are 14 residues in the CDR3. DNA of the CDR3: TGCGCCAGCAGCACCCGACAGGCCGGTCAGCCCCAGCATTTT. Encoded protein: CASSTRQAGQPQHF.

Notes on this clonotype: This sequence may be a read error, since a much larger clone differs from it by one base. CDR3 amino acids: CVSSQTGGRTEAFF. CDR3 in DNA: TGCGTCAGCAGCCAGACGGGTGGGAGGACTGAAGCTTTCTTT. This chain links TRBV10-1 with TRBJ1-1; D is unclear. CDR3 length equals 14 residues. The germline CDR1 and CDR2 sequences are WNHNN and SYGVQD (reference sequence).

This clonotype was counted a few times. The chain uses TRBV25-1 and TRBJ2-6, with D hard to call. This CDR3 is built from 15 residues. Per the germline V gene, CDR1 is MGHDK and CDR2 is SYGVNS. This CDR3 is CASGFTESGANVLTF. CDR3 DNA sequence: TGTGCTAGTGGTTTCACTGAATCTGGGGCCAACGTCCTGACTTTC.

This chain joins TRBV10-3 and TRBJ1-6; D is undetermined. From germline, CDR1 is ENHRY and CDR2 SYGVKD. Trimming took 0 bases from V and 7 from J, leaving 7 bases between them. This CDR3 has 14 amino acids. The CDR3 nucleotides read TGTGCCATCAGTGAGTCGCTGGGGAATTCACCCCTCCACTTT. Its protein product is CAISESLGNSPLHF.

Of note for this clonotype: Sequence at one end of the junction differs from germline and may be a read error. The chain uses TRBV2 and TRBJ1-2; D gene ambiguous. This CDR3 region has 14 residues. From germline, CDR1 is SNHLY and CDR2 FYNNEI. The CDR3 spells CATSALGIPYGYTF. The CDR3 nucleotides read TGTGCCACCAGTGCGCTGGGAATTCCCTATGGCTACACCTTC.

The chain recombines TRBV12-3 or TRBV12-4 with TRBJ1-1; D gene unclear. The CDR3 loop spans 14 amino acids. V dropped 4 bases and J dropped 5 bases, with 14 bases sitting between them. This CDR3 is CASSYSSGSTEAFF. In DNA, the CDR3 is TGTGCCAGCAGTTACTCATCGGGTTCGACTGAAGCTTTCTTT.

This clonotype has more than one count but fewer than ten. J is TRBJ2-2 and V is TRBV12-3 or TRBV12-4; the D is unclear. Trimming took 5 bases from V and 3 from J, leaving 13 bases between them. This CDR3 contains 15 residues. The CDR3 nucleotides are TGTGCCAGCAGTACTGACATGATAGACACCGGGGAGCTGTTTTTT. It yields the protein CASSTDMIDTGELFF.

Turning to this clonotype: The conserved phenylalanine or tryptophan is not found at the CDR3 terminus, so this likely reflects a read error. This rearrangement joins TRBV6-2 or TRBV6-3 to TRBJ1-1; D not certain. This CDR3 is built from 12 residues. Trimming left V 5 bases short and J 8 bases short, with 12 bases between. In germline, CDR1 is MNHEY, CDR2 SVGEGT. For the CDR3, the DNA is TGTGCCAGCAGTCGGACGGCCCGGGAAGCTTTCTCT. It encodes CASSRTAREAFS.

V usage is TRBV6-6 and J usage is TRBJ2-5, with D possibly TRBD1 on 5 matching bases. CDR1 MNHNY and CDR2 SVGAGI come from the germline V gene (reference sequence). V lost 6 bases and J lost 1, with 12 bases in between. There are 14 residues in the CDR3. As DNA, the CDR3 is TGTGCCAGCAGGCTAGACAGAATCCAAGAGACCCAGTACTTC. Translated: CASRLDRIQETQYF.

The chain carries TRBV7-3 and TRBJ2-2, with D possibly being TRBD2 (5 bases). Deletions cut 11 bases from V and 4 bases from J, with 17 bases between. This CDR3 has 14 amino acids. CDR1 and CDR2 (germline): SGHTA, FQGTGA. The CDR3 loop is CAWSGSPSTGELFF. The CDR3 DNA is TGTGCCTGGAGCGGCTCGCCCAGCACCGGGGAGCTGTTTTTT.

This clonotype was observed a handful of times. The V gene is TRBV7-2, the J gene TRBJ1-1; tentative D call: TRBD1 (5 bases). The CDR3 covers 14 residues. Germline-derived CDR1 and CDR2 are SGHTA and FQGNSA. The V end lost 5 bases, the J end lost 4 bases, and 14 bases lay between the germline ends. The DNA for the CDR3 is TGTGCCAGCAGCCAAGAGGGACCTCCCACTGAAGCTTTCTTT. Translation: CASSQEGPPTEAFF.

The chain employs TRBV19 and TRBJ2-7; D gene uncertain. There are 14 residues in the CDR3. The V end lost 5 bases, the J end lost 0 bases, and 11 bases lay between the germline ends. Germline CDR1 reads LNHDA; CDR2 reads SQIVND (reference sequence). CDR3 nucleotides: TGTGCCAGTAGTGTCACTGTGACCTCCTACGAGCAGTACTTC. Amino acid sequence: CASSVTVTSYEQYF.

This clonotype was seen repeatedly, ten times or more. The chain has TRBV7-3 and TRBJ2-5; TRBD2 matches 7 bases. CDR3 length: 13 amino acids. The trim removed 5 bases at V and 5 bases at J, leaving 5 bases unmatched. Germline CDR1 is SGHTA and CDR2 is FQGTGA. The CDR3 DNA reads TGTGCCAGCAGCGAGCGGGACTGGGAGACCCAGTACTTC. The encoded protein is CASSERDWETQYF.

This clonotype was detected only once. This sequence may be a read error, since a much larger clone differs from it by one base. The CDR3 loop is CAGSLEAGGYEQYF. The CDR3 DNA is TGTGCCGGCAGCTTAGAAGCGGGAGGCTACGAGCAGTACTTC. The chain uses TRBV7-8 and TRBJ2-7, with 9 nucleotides matching TRBD2. Germline V gives CDR1 SGHVS, CDR2 FQNEAQ. The CDR3 extends over 14 amino acids. Full variable domain (remainder filled in from reference TRBV7-8 and TRBJ2-7): GAGVSQSPRYKVAKRGQDVALRCDPISGHVSLFWYQQALGQGPEFLTYFQNEAQLDKSGLPSDRFFAERPEGSVSTLKIQRTQQEDSAVYLCAGSLEAGGYEQYFGPGTRLTVT.

This clonotype was detected ten times or more. CDR3 sequence (DNA): TGTGCCAGCAGAACACAGGGGTCGGGAGAGACCCAGTACTTC. Its protein product is CASRTQGSGETQYF. This chain joins TRBV7-2 and TRBJ2-5; 7 positions agree with TRBD1. Germline V gene sequence: CDR1 SGHTA, CDR2 FQGNSA. This CDR3 contains 14 residues. V was pared by 6 bases and J by 4 bases, with 8 bases of the junction left unmatched.

The gene calls are TRBV20-1 and TRBJ2-5; D call uncertain. With 3 bases removed from V and 2 bases from J, the gap between germline ends came to 13 bases. This CDR3 has 14 residues. In germline, CDR1 is DFQATT, CDR2 SNEGSKA (reference sequence). As DNA, the CDR3 is TGCAGTGCTAGGGACCCGCGGATTCAAGAGACCCAGTACTTC. Translated, it gives CSARDPRIQETQYF.

This chain joins TRBV19 and TRBJ1-5, with 12 bases identical to TRBD1. CDR3 size: 17 residues. The V segment lost 0 bases and the J segment 3 bases; nucleotides outside the gene matches: 3. Germline CDR1 is LNHDA and CDR2 is SQIVND (reference sequence). The DNA of the CDR3 is TGTGCCAGTAGTATAGATTGGGACAGGGGGCTCAATCAGCCCCAGCATTTT. This codes for CASSIDWDRGLNQPQHF.

This clonotype was counted only a few times. The J gene is TRBJ2-7, the V gene TRBV6-5, with 12 nucleotides matching TRBD2. The CDR3 sequence is 13 residues long. Trimming cost V 8 bases and J 6 bases; bases outside gene matches: 5. CDR1 is MNHEY and CDR2 is SVGAGI in the germline V gene. CDR3 DNA: TGTGCCAGCCAGACTAGCGGGAGACGCGAGCAGTACTTC. This codes for CASQTSGRREQYF.

This clonotype was recorded a few times. The rearrangement links TRBV7-2 to TRBJ2-2; D not certain. V was cut by 3 bases and J by 1 base, with 9 bases left in between. CDR1 and CDR2 (germline): SGHTA, FQGNSA. The CDR3 contains 15 residues. DNA of the CDR3: TGTGCCAGCAGCTTTTCGTGGCGGAACACCGGGGAGCTGTTTTTT. The encoded protein is CASSFSWRNTGELFF.

This clonotype was picked up many times. The rearrangement uses TRBV7-9 and TRBJ1-6, with 10 nucleotides matching TRBD1. CDR3 size: 15 residues. V was clipped by 3 bases and J by 9 bases; unmatched bases: 5. Germline CDR1 and CDR2: SEHNR and FQNEAQ (reference sequence). For the CDR3, the DNA is TGTGCCAGCAGCTTGGGACAGGGGATATTTTCACCCCTCCACTTT. Amino acids: CASSLGQGIFSPLHF.